What follows are 3 T cell receptor beta chains derived from one specimen sequenced in a study of cytomegalovirus exposure and HLA in healthy donors. PCR was performed using 60 Vbeta and 13 Jbeta primers. Here immunoSEQ multiplex PCR was the method, and the copy in TCRdb shows in-frame clones only, minus some. The sample lists tens of thousands of clones; roughly 78% were seen once. The sequencing input was PBMCs. The receptor source for this set is a woman between 40 and 55 years old in good health and CMV-seropositive.

This chain joins TRBV28 and TRBJ2-7; 7 bases are shared with TRBD1. Per germline, CDR1 MDHEN and CDR2 SYDVKM. With 5 bases clipped from V and 5 bases from J, the junction kept 12 bases outside the gene matches. CDR3 length: 15 amino acids. Here the CDR3 DNA reads TGTGCCAGCAGTCCCGGGACAGCCGGTTTTGACGAGCAGTACTTC. Encoded protein: CASSPGTAGFDEQYF.

This clone has a single count. The chain uses TRBV15 and TRBJ1-5; maybe TRBD1 (6 bases). This CDR3 has 15 amino acids. Germline V gene data show CDR1 as LNHNV and CDR2 as YYDKDF (reference sequence). Trimming took off 2 bases at V and 7 bases at J, with 15 bases between the two ends. In DNA form, the CDR3 reads TGTGCCACCAGCAGATCGGACAGAGCGTTACAGCCCCAGCATTTT. This encodes CATSRSDRALQPQHF.

This clone occurred once. CDR3 sequence (DNA): TGTGCCAGTAGTGCCCCGGGACTAGCGGGAGACGAGCAGTTCTTC. Protein: CASSAPGLAGDEQFF. The chain couples TRBV19 to TRBJ2-1, with 14 nucleotides matching TRBD2. J gave up 10 bases and V 5 bases, and 7 bases lay outside the gene matches. The germline V gene encodes CDR1 LNHDA and CDR2 SQIVND (reference sequence). CDR3 size: 15 residues.